Below, 3 T cell receptor beta chains from the same sample are listed, as sequenced in a study of T cell responses to AZD1222 COVID-19 vaccine. Clones were sequenced by immunoSEQ multiplex PCR, and TCRdb holds only the in-frame ones, with some missing. There are approximately 130,000 clones in the sample; around 90% occur only once, and 0.9% to 1.4% lies in the top ten. The sample here was peripheral blood, taken 28 days after the second AZD1222 dose. The receptors shown here come from an adult who received the AZD1222 COVID-19 vaccine.

This clone has just a few counts. The genes are TRBV7-8 and TRBJ2-1, with D perhaps matching TRBD1 (6 bases). This CDR3 is built from 12 residues. Deletions cut 5 bases from V and 15 bases from J, with 17 bases between. In germline, CDR1 is SGHVS, CDR2 FQNEAQ. CDR3: CASSIPRGSGFF. The CDR3, as DNA: TGTGCCAGCAGCATACCCAGGGGTTCCGGGTTCTTC.

This clone was observed once. The chain has TRBV7-8 and TRBJ1-6; D unresolved. V lost 3 bases and J 7 bases, leaving 16 bases between the germline ends. The CDR3 totals 16 residues. Germline CDR1 and CDR2: SGHVS and FQNEAQ. CDR3 loop: CASSLSHPRQNSPLHF. CDR3 bases: TGTGCCAGCAGCTTGAGCCACCCCAGACAAAATTCACCCCTCCACTTT.

This sequence joins TRBV28 and TRBJ1-1; no reliable D call. The CDR3 contains 17 residues. Trimming pared 4 bases from V and 6 bases from J, leaving 24 bases between. In germline, CDR1 is MDHEN, CDR2 SYDVKM. In DNA, the CDR3 is TGTGCCAGCAGTTCAAACCAGCCGACCGGTGGCTGGGCTGAAGCTTTCTTT. It encodes CASSSNQPTGGWAEAFF.